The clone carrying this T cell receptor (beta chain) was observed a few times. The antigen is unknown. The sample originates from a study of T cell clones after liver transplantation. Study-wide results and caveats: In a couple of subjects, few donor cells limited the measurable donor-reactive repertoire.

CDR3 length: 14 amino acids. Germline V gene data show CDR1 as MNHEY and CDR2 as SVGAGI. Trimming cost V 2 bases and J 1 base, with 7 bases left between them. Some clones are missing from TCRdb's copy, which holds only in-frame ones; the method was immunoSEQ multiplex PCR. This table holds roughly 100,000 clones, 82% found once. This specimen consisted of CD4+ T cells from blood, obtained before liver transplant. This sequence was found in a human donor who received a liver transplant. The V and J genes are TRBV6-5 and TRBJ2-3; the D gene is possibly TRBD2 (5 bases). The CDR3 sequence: CASSYLGGTDTQYF. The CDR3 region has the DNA TGTGCCAGCAGTTACCTCGGGGGCACAGATACGCAGTATTTT.